A single sample is the source of the 9 T cell receptor beta chains below, sequenced in a study of cytomegalovirus exposure and HLA in healthy donors (dated by TCRdb to 2016 to 2017). Libraries were made using the immunoSEQ multiplex PCR assay. A mixture of 60 forward primers for TCR Vbeta segments and 13 reverse primers for TCR Jbeta segments was used in the multiplex PCR. TCRdb re-hosts the immuneACCESS table, in-frame sequences only. Its copies lack some clones; in the studies checked, an unresolved V gene accounts for under half of them, and the cause for the rest is not known. This sample comprises 100,000 to 150,000 clones, around three quarters of them detected only once. The ten largest clonotypes hold approximately 6.5% of the sample. Material for sequencing was PBMCs. The receptors were gathered from a woman between 40 and 55 years old in good health and CMV-seronegative.

This chain joins TRBV7-9 and TRBJ1-3; D not resolved. Germline CDR1 SEHNR, CDR2 FQNEAQ (reference sequence). With 2 bases removed from V and 3 bases from J, the gap between germline ends came to 2 bases. The CDR3 has 12 amino acids. In nucleotides, the CDR3 is TGTGCCAGCAGCTTACATGGAAACACCATATATTTT. Protein product: CASSLHGNTIYF.

To note about this clone: At one of its ends the junction is not consistent with the germline gene, which may arise from a read error. This chain links TRBV5-8 with TRBJ2-4, with D unclear. The CDR3 runs 13 residues. In germline, CDR1 is SGHTS, CDR2 YDEGEE. CDR3 loop: CASSPTRKNSQYF. The CDR3, as DNA: TGTGCCAGCAGCCCAACCAGGAAAAACAGTCAGTACTTC.

The chain links TRBV6-5 to TRBJ1-1, with D tentatively TRBD1 (5 bases). Per the germline V gene, CDR1 is MNHEY and CDR2 is SVGAGI. V lost 0 bases and J lost 1, with 9 bases in between. There are 15 residues in the CDR3. DNA for the CDR3: TGTGCCAGCAGTTACTCCTGGACACCGAACACTGAAGCTTTCTTT. Translation gives CASSYSWTPNTEAFF.

For this clone: Germline is not matched at one junction end, which may reflect a read error. V and J are TRBV6-5 and TRBJ2-6, with 8 nucleotides matching TRBD1. This CDR3 is 15 amino acids long. Per the germline V gene, CDR1 is MNHEY and CDR2 is SVGAGI. CDR3 sequence reads: CASSSGGEGANGLTF. The CDR3, as DNA: TGTGCCAGCAGCTCAGGGGGCGAGGGGGCCAACGGCCTGACTTTC.

Notes on this clone: The junction does not match germline at one end; this may be a read error. The chain has TRBV19 and TRBJ2-4; possible D gene TRBD1, 5 bases. Germline assignment: CDR1 LNHDA and CDR2 SQIVND (reference sequence). CDR3 length: 13 amino acids. CDR3 coding DNA: TGTGCCAGTAAGGGGATCGGAAGAAACAGTCAGTACTTC. This gives the protein CASKGIGRNSQYF. Looking up the rest from reference TRBV19 and TRBJ2-4 gives the full variable domain: DGGITQSPKYLFRKEGQNVTLSCEQNLNHDAMYWYRQDPGQGLRLIYYSQIVNDFQKGDIAEGYSVSREKKESFPLTVTSAQKNPTAFYLCASKGIGRNSQYFGAGTRLSVL.

The chain employs TRBV6-5 and TRBJ2-7, with a tentative D call TRBD2 (7 bases). Trimming stripped 0 bases from V and 1 base from J, with 10 bases between. CDR3 length equals 15 residues. Germline V gene data show CDR1 as MNHEY and CDR2 as SVGAGI. The CDR3 region has the DNA TGTGCCAGCAGTTACTCAGGGGGGGCATCCTACGAGCAGTACTTC. Translated, it gives CASSYSGGASYEQYF.

The chain recombines TRBV19 with TRBJ1-5, with 7 bases lining up with TRBD1. Germline CDR1 reads LNHDA; CDR2 reads SQIVND (reference sequence). This CDR3 comprises 12 residues. Trimming removed 5 bases from V and 7 bases from J; junction bases left unmatched: 2. This CDR3 is CASSHRGQPQHF. CDR3 coding DNA: TGTGCCAGTAGTCACAGGGGACAGCCCCAGCATTTT.

CDR3 sequence reads: CASSSSDGAYNEQFF. The CDR3 bases are TGTGCCAGCAGCAGTAGCGATGGGGCCTACAATGAGCAGTTCTTC. This rearrangement joins TRBV5-5 to TRBJ2-1; weak D call: TRBD2 (5 bases). CDR1 and CDR2 from the germline V gene are SGHKS and YYEKEE (reference sequence). This CDR3 has 15 amino acids. The V end was cut by 4 bases, the J end by 2 bases, with 13 bases between.

There are a few counts of this clone. The V and J genes are TRBV6-6 and TRBJ1-5, with D tentatively TRBD1 (6 bases). The CDR3 has 16 amino acids. The V end was cut by 5 bases, the J end by 15 bases, with 29 bases between. Germline V gives CDR1 MNHNY, CDR2 SVGAGI (reference sequence). CDR3 sequence: CASSPQQGRYNQPTHF. CDR3 nucleotide sequence: TGTGCCAGCAGTCCACAACAGGGAAGGTATAATCAGCCGACGCATTTT.